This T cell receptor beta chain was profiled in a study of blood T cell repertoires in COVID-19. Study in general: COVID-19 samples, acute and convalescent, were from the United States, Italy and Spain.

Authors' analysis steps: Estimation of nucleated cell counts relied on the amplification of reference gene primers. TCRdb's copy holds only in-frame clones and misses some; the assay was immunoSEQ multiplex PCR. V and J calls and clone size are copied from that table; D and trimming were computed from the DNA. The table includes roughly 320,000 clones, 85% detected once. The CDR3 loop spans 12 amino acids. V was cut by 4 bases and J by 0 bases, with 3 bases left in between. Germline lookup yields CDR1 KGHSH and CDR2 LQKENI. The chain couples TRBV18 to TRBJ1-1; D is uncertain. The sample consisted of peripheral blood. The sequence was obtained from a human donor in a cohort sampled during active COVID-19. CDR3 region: CASSLLNTEAFF. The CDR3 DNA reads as TGTGCCAGCTCACTCTTGAACACTGAAGCTTTCTTT.